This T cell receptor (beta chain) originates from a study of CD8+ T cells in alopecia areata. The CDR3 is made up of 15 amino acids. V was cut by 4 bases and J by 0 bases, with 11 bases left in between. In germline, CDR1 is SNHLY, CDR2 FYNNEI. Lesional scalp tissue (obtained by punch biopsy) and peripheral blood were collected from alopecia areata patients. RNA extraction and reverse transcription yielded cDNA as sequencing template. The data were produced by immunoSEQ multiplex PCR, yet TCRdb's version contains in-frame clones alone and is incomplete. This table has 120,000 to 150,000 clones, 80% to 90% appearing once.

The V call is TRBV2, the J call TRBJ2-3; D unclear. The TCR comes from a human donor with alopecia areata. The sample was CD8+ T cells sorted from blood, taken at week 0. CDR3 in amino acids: CASSAPIGSTDTQYF. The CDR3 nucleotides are TGTGCCAGCAGTGCTCCGATCGGGAGCACAGATACGCAGTATTTT.